The entry below gives a single T cell receptor beta chain sequence along with its context. This table comes from immunoSEQ multiplex PCR, and its TCRdb copy is limited to in-frame clones, with some not included. The sample comprises 11,000 to 15,000 clones, more than 75% of which are singletons, and roughly 15% rests with the top ten. Germline CDR1 ENHRY, CDR2 SYGVKD. The CDR3 has 17 residues. Trimming cost V 3 bases and J 3 bases; bases outside gene matches: 10. This sample is drawn from a study of PD-L1 blockade in urothelial cancer. The sample consisted of PBMCs, taken around atezolizumab (anti-PD-L1) treatment. The chain combines TRBV10-3 with TRBJ2-1, with 8 bases aligning to TRBD2. The sequence came from a man between 65 and 85 years old with urothelial cancer. The CDR3 reads CAISETGRLAGYNEQFF. As DNA, the CDR3 is TGTGCCATCAGTGAAACGGGCCGGCTAGCGGGCTACAATGAGCAGTTCTTC.